One and the same sample provided the 17 T cell receptor beta chains below, sequenced in a study of circulating and synovial CD4+ cells in juvenile arthritis. TCRdb keeps only in-frame clones here, not all; method: immunoSEQ multiplex PCR. The data hold about 39,000 clones, with approximately 94% observed a single time. Sequenced material: CD4+ T cells from blood. The receptors were sampled from a human donor with juvenile idiopathic arthritis.

A note on this clone: One junction end disagrees with the germline gene, perhaps due to a read error. V gene TRBV5-8 combines with J gene TRBJ2-5; 9 bases map to TRBD1. The CDR3 length is 14 residues. Germline V gene lookup returns CDR1 SGHTS and CDR2 YDEGEE. The CDR3 region is CASSSGTGQEPQYF. The DNA for the CDR3 is TGTGCCAGCAGCTCCGGGACAGGGCAAGAGCCCCAGTACTTC.

The chain carries TRBV5-1 and TRBJ2-7; 9 bases are a match to TRBD1. Germline assignment: CDR1 SGHRS and CDR2 YFSETQ. This CDR3 comprises 14 residues. Trimming at V came to 0 bases and at J to 2 bases, leaving 0 bases not matched to a gene. The CDR3 is CASSLGQGAYEQYF. As DNA, the CDR3 is TGCGCCAGCAGCTTGGGACAGGGGGCCTACGAGCAGTACTTC.

In this sample, this clone turned up once. This chain joins TRBV4-3 and TRBJ1-2, with D possibly TRBD1 on 5 matching bases. The CDR3 spans 16 residues. Germline loops: CDR1 LGHNA, CDR2 YSLEER. The V end lost 6 bases, the J end lost 1 base, and 18 bases lay between the germline ends. The chain's CDR3 is CASSPQGMANNYGYTF. In DNA form, the CDR3 reads TGCGCCAGCAGTCCTCAGGGTATGGCGAATAACTATGGCTACACCTTC.

This clone was recorded once. The rearrangement joins TRBV30 to TRBJ1-5; the D gene is possibly TRBD1 (5 bases). The CDR3 totals 15 residues. Germline V gene sequence: CDR1 GTSNPN, CDR2 SVGIG (reference sequence). The V end lost 4 bases, the J end lost 0 bases, and 13 bases lay between the germline ends. This chain's CDR3 is CAWTSGRYSNQPQHF. CDR3 bases: TGTGCCTGGACGTCAGGGCGCTATAGCAATCAGCCCCAGCATTTT. Full variable domain (rest looked up from reference TRBV30 and TRBJ1-5): SQTIHQWPATLVQPVGSPLSLECTVEGTSNPNLYWYRQAAGRGLQLLFYSVGIGQISSEVPQNLSASRPQDRQFILSSKKLLLSDSGFYLCAWTSGRYSNQPQHFGDGTRLSIL.

The V call is TRBV19, the J call TRBJ1-4, with 10 bases matching TRBD1. The CDR3 has 15 amino acids. The V gene end was trimmed by 5 bases and the J gene end by 10 bases; junction bases not matched to a gene: 10. The germline V gene has CDR1 LNHDA and CDR2 SQIVND (reference sequence). Written as DNA, the CDR3 is TGTGCCAGTAGTCAGACAGGGGGCGGGCGACGAAAACTGTTTTTT. Amino acid sequence: CASSQTGGGRRKLFF.

V gene TRBV4-3 combines with J gene TRBJ1-4; D is uncertain. Looked up from germline, CDR1 is LGHNA and CDR2 is YSLEER. This CDR3 has 17 amino acids. Between the trimmed V and J ends, which lost 3 bases and 8 bases, there was a span of 22 bases. The CDR3 bases are TGCGCCAGCAGCCAGTACTATCCGGGAGGAATGAAGGAAAAACTGTTTTTT. It codes for CASSQYYPGGMKEKLFF.

A few counts support this clone. V gene TRBV6-5 combines with J gene TRBJ1-2; 7 bases are shared with TRBD1. J lost 7 bases, V lost 6 bases, and 2 bases had no gene match. This CDR3 spans 11 amino acids. Germline V gene data show CDR1 as MNHEY and CDR2 as SVGAGI. Here the CDR3 DNA reads TGTGCCAGCAGACGACAGGGTGGCTACACCTTC. Translating it yields CASRRQGGYTF.

The V gene is TRBV7-2, the J gene TRBJ2-7, with 12 bases matching TRBD1. Trimming at V came to 3 bases and at J to 7 bases, leaving 16 bases not matched to a gene. The length of the CDR3 is 18 residues. Germline V gives CDR1 SGHTA, CDR2 FQGNSA. CDR3 bases: TGTGCCAGCAGCTTCATTGCGAGGCAGGGACAGGGGGCGAGGGAGCAGTACTTC. It is translated as CASSFIARQGQGAREQYF. Full variable domain (remainder filled in from reference TRBV7-2 and TRBJ2-7): GAGVSQSPSNKVTEKGKDVELRCDPISGHTALYWYRQSLGQGLEFLIYFQGNSAPDKSGLPSDRFSAERTGGSVSTLTIQRTQQEDSAVYLCASSFIARQGQGAREQYFGPGTRLTVT.

The chain employs TRBV14 and TRBJ1-4, with 7 bases fitting TRBD1. Trimming cost V 3 bases and J 5 bases; bases outside gene matches: 9. This CDR3 spans 16 amino acids. Germline CDR1 is SGHDN and CDR2 is FVKESK. The CDR3 nucleotides read TGTGCCAGCAGCCAGGTCGCCGGACAGGTGAATGAAAAACTGTTTTTT. It is translated as CASSQVAGQVNEKLFF.

The V call is TRBV6-1, the J call TRBJ1-2; 7 bases align to TRBD1. V shed 6 bases, J shed 6 bases, and the junction held 7 bases outside the gene matches. Germline V gene sequence: CDR1 MNHNS, CDR2 SASEGT. The CDR3 totals 13 residues. CDR3 amino acids: CASREQGMNGYTF. In DNA form, the CDR3 reads TGTGCCAGCAGGGAACAGGGGATGAATGGCTACACCTTC.

J is TRBJ1-2 and V is TRBV27; D possibly corresponds to TRBD1 (6 bases). CDR3 length equals 15 residues. V lost 6 bases and J lost 7, with 21 bases in between. Germline-derived CDR1 and CDR2 are MNHEY and SMNVEV (reference sequence). DNA for the CDR3: TGTGCCAGCAGCCCTATCACCCAGGGGCGCCGTGGCTACACCTTC. Translation: CASSPITQGRRGYTF.

This clone occurred once. This chain joins TRBV4-2 and TRBJ2-1; 9 positions agree with TRBD1. CDR1 LGHNA and CDR2 YNFKEQ come from the germline V gene. V shed 5 bases, J shed 3 bases, and the junction held 5 bases outside the gene matches. This CDR3 spans 15 amino acids. DNA for the CDR3: TGTGCCAGCAGCACCGACAGGGGGATCTACAATGAGCAGTTCTTC. This encodes CASSTDRGIYNEQFF.

This clone has only one observation. This chain uses TRBV6-6 with TRBJ1-5; D call uncertain. The germline gives CDR1 MNHNY, CDR2 SVGAGI (reference sequence). This CDR3 has 14 amino acids. V lost 5 bases and J 2 bases, leaving 10 bases between the germline ends. The CDR3 protein is CASSPGLGNQPQHF. The CDR3 DNA reads as TGTGCCAGCAGTCCTGGACTGGGCAATCAGCCCCAGCATTTT.

This chain connects TRBV30 to TRBJ1-5; D remains ambiguous. V lost 1 base, J lost 6 bases, and 16 bases lay in between. CDR1 is GTSNPN, CDR2 SVGIG, per germline (reference sequence). This CDR3 spans 15 amino acids. The CDR3 region has the DNA TGTGCCTGGAGTGCACCCTCCGGGCGGGCTCAGCCCCAGCATTTT. This translates into CAWSAPSGRAQPQHF.

The chain uses TRBV4-1 and TRBJ1-6; D is ambiguous. This CDR3 comprises 15 residues. Trimming pared 0 bases from V and 10 bases from J, leaving 13 bases between. The germline CDR1 and CDR2 sequences are MGHRA and YSYEKL. The CDR3 protein is CASSQDVTVVSPLHF. In DNA, the CDR3 is TGCGCCAGCAGCCAAGATGTAACAGTCGTGTCACCCCTCCACTTT.

The chain couples TRBV6-5 to TRBJ1-4; TRBD1 is a possible D gene (5 bases). Germline V lookup: CDR1 MNHEY, CDR2 SVGAGI. The CDR3 sequence is 15 residues long. V lost 6 bases and J 2 bases, leaving 13 bases between the germline ends. The CDR3 DNA reads TGTGCCAGCAGCCCGGGGGGGATCACTAATGAAAAACTGTTTTTT. Its protein product is CASSPGGITNEKLFF.

J is TRBJ2-5 and V is TRBV5-6, with a weak D call TRBD1 (5 bases). The CDR3 is made up of 14 amino acids. Looked up from germline, CDR1 is SGHDT and CDR2 is YYEEEE. The ends were cut back, 1 base at V and 6 bases at J, with 13 bases in the middle. For the CDR3, the DNA is TGTGCCAGCAGCTTGATGGCAGGGTCCAAGACCCAGTACTTC. This gives the protein CASSLMAGSKTQYF.